The 32 T cell receptor beta chains given below trace back to one sample, sequenced in a study of post-analysis software for immune sequencing data. These TCRs' antigens remain unknown. Each TCR beta cDNA library carried unique molecular identifiers. TCRdb processed the PCR reads anew with MiXCR; each CDR3 protein has one entry. The table has about 760,000 distinct CDR3 sequences, about 32% seen once; the top ten hold 0.5% to 0.6%. Study-level findings and limits: Patients used a handful of TRBV segments, including TRBV5-6, TRBV5-1 and TRBV20-1, more often than controls.

The sequenced sample consisted of blood. Receptors originate from a girl aged 10 to 17 with multiple sclerosis.

This clonotype was observed a few times. The V gene is TRBV20-1, the J gene TRBJ2-3, with 7 nucleotides matching TRBD2. In germline, CDR1 is DFQATT, CDR2 SNEGSKA (reference sequence). Unmatched junction bases numbered 9, after V lost 1 base and J lost 2 bases. There are 16 residues in the CDR3. The CDR3 DNA follows: TGCAGTGCTAGAGCTAAGCGGGGCTCGCACACAGATACGCAGTATTTT. Residues: CSARAKRGSHTDTQYF.

This chain links TRBV7-8 with TRBJ2-1, with TRBD2 matching over 7 bases. The CDR3 loop spans 15 amino acids. V was pared by 2 bases and J by 10 bases, with 11 bases of the junction left unmatched. Germline lookup yields CDR1 SGHVS and CDR2 FQNEAQ. The chain's CDR3 is CASSLYGGEGYEQFF. The CDR3 nucleotides read TGTGCCAGCAGCTTATATGGGGGGGAAGGCTACGAGCAGTTCTTC.

The chain is built from TRBV5-1 and TRBJ1-2; perhaps TRBD1 as D (5 bases). CDR3 length: 13 amino acids. V shed 4 bases and J shed 6 bases, with 13 bases lying between them. CDR1 is SGHRS and CDR2 is YFSETQ in the germline V gene. CDR3 in amino acids: CASSANGADGYTF. The CDR3 DNA reads TGCGCCAGCAGCGCGAACGGGGCGGATGGCTACACCTTC.

A note on this clonotype: A much larger clone lies one base from this, so it may be a read error. The chain recombines TRBV29-1 with TRBJ2-7; 13 bases match TRBD2. The CDR3 length is 14 residues. The germline V gene encodes CDR1 SQVTM and CDR2 ANQGSEA. Trimming took 4 bases from V and 6 from J; bases not matched to a gene: 6. The CDR3 bases are TGCAGCGTTGTGGGACTAGCGGGAAGGCGCGAGCAGTACTTC. Translating it yields CSVVGLAGRREQYF.

This clonotype showed up just a few times. For the CDR3, the DNA is TGCAGTGCTACCCTTACGGGGAACGAGCAGTACTTC. This gives the protein CSATLTGNEQYF. The V gene is TRBV20-1, the J gene TRBJ2-5; tentative D call: TRBD2 (5 bases). The tail of the sequence fits TRBJ2-7 better, so the J call may be wrong. The germline V gene encodes CDR1 DFQATT and CDR2 SNEGSKA (reference sequence). This CDR3 is 12 amino acids long.

The chain uses TRBV24-1 and TRBJ2-2; 10 bases agree with TRBD2. With 9 bases clipped from V and 6 bases from J, the junction kept 12 bases outside the gene matches. The CDR3 has 16 residues. CDR1 and CDR2 (germline): KGHDR, SFDVKD. DNA for the CDR3: TGTGCCACCGGACGACTAGCGGGTGGGAGTGCCGGGGAGCTGTTTTTT. Translating it yields CATGRLAGGSAGELFF.

This clonotype was counted a few times. The chain combines TRBV2 with TRBJ2-7; D possibly matches TRBD1 or TRBD2 (5 bases each). Per germline, CDR1 SNHLY and CDR2 FYNNEI. The germline V and J ends were trimmed by 4 bases and 2 bases, with 15 bases remaining between them. This CDR3 has 15 amino acids. CDR3 sequence: CASSGWDPGPYEQYF. As DNA, the CDR3 is TGTGCCAGCAGTGGTTGGGACCCTGGACCCTACGAGCAGTACTTC.

This chain uses TRBV6-5 with TRBJ2-3; TRBD2 agrees at 9 bases. Germline V gives CDR1 MNHEY, CDR2 SVGAGI. V was clipped by 4 bases and J by 2 bases; unmatched bases: 10. The CDR3 covers 17 residues. Written as DNA, the CDR3 is TGTGCCAGCAGTTGGGGTTTAATAGCGGGAGACACAGATACGCAGTATTTT. It encodes CASSWGLIAGDTDTQYF.

As for this clonotype: Compared with germline, one end of the junction differs, possibly owing to a read error. The genes are TRBV20-1 and TRBJ2-3; D might be TRBD2 (5 bases). Germline assignment: CDR1 DFQATT and CDR2 SNEGSKA (reference sequence). CDR3 length equals 13 residues. The CDR3 bases are TGCAGTGTTGGCGGGCTAAGCACAGATACGCGGTATTTT. Amino acid sequence: CSVGGLSTDTRYF.

This clonotype was seen a few times. The chain uses TRBV6-5 and TRBJ1-4; D ambiguous. Trimming stripped 5 bases from V and 0 bases from J, with 10 bases between. CDR1 and CDR2 (germline): MNHEY, SVGAGI. The CDR3 sequence is 15 residues long. The chain's CDR3 is CASSREQATNEKLFF. In nucleotides, the CDR3 is TGTGCCAGCAGTCGCGAACAAGCAACTAATGAAAAACTGTTTTTT.

This clonotype came up a few times. The rearrangement joins TRBV29-1 to TRBJ2-1; 7 bases are shared with TRBD2. Unmatched junction bases numbered 7, after V lost 6 bases and J lost 8 bases. Germline V CDR1 and CDR2: SQVTM, ANQGSEA. The CDR3 contains 12 residues. Here the CDR3 DNA reads TGCAGCGTGAGGGAGGGCCTATATGAGCAGTTCTTC. Translated: CSVREGLYEQFF.

The chain carries TRBV27 and TRBJ1-5; D perhaps matches TRBD1 (5 bases). The CDR3 spans 16 residues. V was trimmed by 7 bases and J by 1 base, leaving 17 bases between them. The germline V gene has CDR1 MNHEY and CDR2 SMNVEV (reference sequence). CDR3 sequence (DNA): TGTGCCAGCACCGAGAGGGGATGCCGAAGCAATCAGCCCCAGCATTTT. Its protein product is CASTERGCRSNQPQHF.

This clonotype was seen repeatedly, ten times or more. The chain uses TRBV29-1 and TRBJ2-6, with D hard to call. Germline CDR1 SQVTM, CDR2 ANQGSEA. V lost 4 bases and J 3 bases, leaving 7 bases between the germline ends. There are 13 residues in the CDR3. For the CDR3, the DNA is TGCAGCGTTGTGTTGGGTGGGGCCAACGTCCTGACTTTC. Translated, it gives CSVVLGGANVLTF.

The chain carries TRBV12-3 or TRBV12-4 and TRBJ2-7; TRBD2 might be the D (5 bases). The CDR3 covers 13 residues. The germline V and J ends were trimmed by 2 bases and 7 bases, with 12 bases remaining between them. The CDR3 DNA sequence: TGTGCCAGCAGTTTACAAGCTAGAGGGGAGCAGTACTTC. It yields the protein CASSLQARGEQYF.

This clonotype was counted a few times. The genes are TRBV10-3 and TRBJ1-1; no clear D. CDR1 is ENHRY, CDR2 SYGVKD, per germline. The CDR3 sequence is 14 residues long. Trimming took off 5 bases at V and 0 bases at J, with 10 bases between the two ends. This chain's CDR3 is CAISLQVLNTEAFF. The CDR3 coding sequence is TGTGCCATCAGTTTGCAGGTCTTGAACACTGAAGCTTTCTTT.

V and J are TRBV5-1 and TRBJ2-2; 8 nucleotides match TRBD2. Germline V gives CDR1 SGHRS, CDR2 YFSETQ. The CDR3 runs to 15 residues. After removal of 4 bases from V and 6 bases from J, the junction contained 8 bases not matched to a gene. CDR3 DNA: TGCGCCAGCAGCCGGTTGGGACTAGATTCCGGGGAGCTGTTTTTT. This codes for CASSRLGLDSGELFF.

This clonotype was detected a few times. J is TRBJ2-7 and V is TRBV29-1; TRBD1 matches at 8 bases. Germline trimming cut 7 bases from V and 0 bases from J; bases unmatched to any gene: 8. The CDR3 is 14 amino acids. Germline V gives CDR1 SQVTM, CDR2 ANQGSEA. The CDR3 here is CSARTGSISYEQYF. The CDR3 region has the DNA TGCAGCGCACGGACAGGGAGCATCTCCTACGAGCAGTACTTC.

The V and J genes are TRBV25-1 and TRBJ2-7; the D gene is possibly TRBD1 (5 bases). Germline loops: CDR1 MGHDK, CDR2 SYGVNS. The CDR3 totals 12 residues. Trimming removed 8 bases at V and 3 bases at J, with 11 bases between. CDR3 DNA sequence: TGTGCCAGCGGGGCTGGGCTCTACGAGCAGTACTTC. It specifies CASGAGLYEQYF.

This clonotype was found a few times. V is TRBV5-1 and J is TRBJ2-7, with no clear D. The CDR3 has 13 residues. The V gene lost 4 bases and the J gene lost 2 bases, with 10 bases spanning the gap. Germline loops: CDR1 SGHRS, CDR2 YFSETQ. Written as DNA, the CDR3 is TGCGCCAGCAGCGTCCACGGAACCTACGAGCAGTACTTC. Translated, it gives CASSVHGTYEQYF.

The genes are TRBV28 and TRBJ2-1; maybe TRBD1 (8 bases). Per the germline V gene, CDR1 is MDHEN and CDR2 is SYDVKM. V lost 5 bases and J lost 9, with 20 bases in between. The CDR3 covers 15 residues. The CDR3 DNA sequence: TGTGCCAGCAGTACGACACAGGGGGGGCCGGTTGAGCAGTTCTTC. Translated, it gives CASSTTQGGPVEQFF.

This clonotype appeared a few times. V is TRBV7-7 and J is TRBJ2-1; 7 bases match TRBD2. Germline V CDR1 and CDR2: SSHAT, FNYEAQ (reference sequence). The CDR3 has 15 residues. V lost 1 base to trimming and J lost 6 bases; unmatched junction nucleotides: 6. CDR3 protein: CASSLGGWGGNEQFF. The CDR3 nucleotides are TGTGCCAGCAGCTTAGGAGGATGGGGGGGCAATGAGCAGTTCTTC.

CDR3 region: CASSLPRRSFGTQYF. CDR3 DNA: TGTGCCAGCAGCTTACCTCGGAGGAGCTTTGGTACGCAGTATTTT. The V gene is TRBV7-2, the J gene TRBJ2-3, with D possibly matching TRBD2 (5 bases). The V gene lost 2 bases and the J gene lost 8 bases, with 17 bases spanning the gap. Per the germline V gene, CDR1 is SGHTA and CDR2 is FQGNSA. There are 15 residues in the CDR3. The full variable domain, with the rest looked up from reference TRBV7-2 and TRBJ2-3, is GAGVSQSPSNKVTEKGKDVELRCDPISGHTALYWYRQSLGQGLEFLIYFQGNSAPDKSGLPSDRFSAERTGGSVSTLTIQRTQQEDSAVYLCASSLPRRSFGTQYFGPGTRLTVL.

The V call is TRBV7-9, the J call TRBJ1-5; D is unresolved. Trimming took off 5 bases at V and 7 bases at J, with 12 bases between the two ends. This CDR3 comprises 13 residues. Per the germline V gene, CDR1 is SEHNR and CDR2 is FQNEAQ (reference sequence). The CDR3 DNA is TGTGCCAGCAGCCCCGACCTAGGGCAGCCCCAGCATTTT. Its translation: CASSPDLGQPQHF.

With respect to this clonotype: A read error may account for a junction end that differs from germline. The V gene is TRBV7-9, the J gene TRBJ2-7; D is tentatively TRBD1 or TRBD2 (6 bases each). The end of the DNA fits TRBJ2-5 better, so the J call may be wrong. Germline V gives CDR1 SEHNR, CDR2 FQNEAQ (reference sequence). CDR3 length equals 16 residues. CDR3 in amino acids: CTSSPVRDTQRETQYF. CDR3 nucleotide sequence: TGTACCAGCAGCCCGGTGCGGGACACACAGCGAGAGACCCAGTACTTC.

In regard to this clonotype: Given a much more abundant clone one base away, this may be a read error. The chain couples TRBV20-1 to TRBJ2-4, with TRBD1 as a possible D gene (7 bases). The J call could be wrong; TRBJ2-7 is a better fit for the DNA end. Germline V gives CDR1 DFQATT, CDR2 SNEGSKA (reference sequence). This CDR3 is built from 13 residues. The CDR3 DNA is TGCAGTGCTAAAGGAGGGGGCACGTACGAGCAGTACTTC. The encoded protein is CSAKGGGTYEQYF.

This clonotype turned up a few times. V and J are TRBV20-1 and TRBJ1-4; 7 bases are shared with TRBD1. Germline V gene sequence: CDR1 DFQATT, CDR2 SNEGSKA (reference sequence). V lost 6 bases to trimming and J lost 5 bases; unmatched junction nucleotides: 6. This CDR3 has 13 amino acids. The CDR3 spells CSALTGMNEKLFF. The CDR3 bases are TGCAGTGCCCTGACAGGGATGAATGAAAAACTGTTTTTT.

This clonotype has a handful of counts. The chain couples TRBV4-2 to TRBJ1-5; TRBD1 matches 9 bases. The CDR3 spans 15 residues. Germline CDR1 is LGHNA and CDR2 is YNFKEQ. The trim removed 0 bases at V and 6 bases at J, leaving 3 bases unmatched. Here the CDR3 reads CASSQEQGASQPQHF. CDR3 nucleotides: TGTGCCAGCAGCCAAGAACAGGGGGCAAGTCAGCCCCAGCATTTT.

This clonotype was counted only a few times. The chain is built from TRBV29-1 and TRBJ1-2, with TRBD1 matching over 7 bases. The CDR3 is 12 residues long. Germline V lookup: CDR1 SQVTM, CDR2 ANQGSEA. Trimming cost V 7 bases and J 3 bases; bases outside gene matches: 5. CDR3 in amino acids: CSAAGQHYGYTF. The CDR3 region has the DNA TGCAGCGCCGCGGGACAGCACTATGGCTACACCTTC. The full variable domain, with the rest looked up from reference TRBV29-1 and TRBJ1-2, is SAVISQKPSRDICQRGTSLTIQCQVDSQVTMMFWYRQQPGQSLTLIATANQGSEATYESGFVIDKFPISRPNLTFSTLTVSNMSPEDSSIYLCSAAGQHYGYTFGSGTRLTVV.

The CDR3 reads CASNNGRYNSPLHF. For the CDR3, the DNA is TGTGCCAGCAACAACGGACGGTATAATTCACCCCTCCACTTT. The chain couples TRBV27 to TRBJ1-6; the D is unclear. The germline V gene has CDR1 MNHEY and CDR2 SMNVEV (reference sequence). The ends were cut back, 7 bases at V and 4 bases at J, with 11 bases in the middle. This CDR3 spans 14 amino acids.

This clonotype was seen at least ten times. This chain uses TRBV7-9 with TRBJ1-1; no clear D gene. CDR1 and CDR2 from the germline V gene are SEHNR and FQNEAQ (reference sequence). The CDR3 has 13 residues. Deletions cut 1 base from V and 10 bases from J, with 13 bases between. CDR3 nucleotides: TGTGCCAGCAGCTTAGGGAACGGGTTCCGAGCTTTCTTT. This translates into CASSLGNGFRAFF.

J is TRBJ2-3 and V is TRBV4-3; D unresolved. This CDR3 is built from 15 residues. The V and J ends lost 1 base and 5 bases respectively, with 13 bases between them. The V gene's germline CDR1 is LGHNA and CDR2 YSLEER. Written as DNA, the CDR3 is TGCGCCAGCAGCCAAGGGCTGGGCAACGAAGATACGCAGTATTTT. It encodes CASSQGLGNEDTQYF.

This clonotype was seen a handful of times. The chain has TRBV20-1 and TRBJ2-7; D ambiguous. V lost 2 bases and J 2 bases, leaving 10 bases between the germline ends. The CDR3 extends over 13 amino acids. From germline, CDR1 is DFQATT and CDR2 SNEGSKA (reference sequence). Here the CDR3 reads CSARKPLTYEQYF. For the CDR3, the DNA is TGCAGTGCTAGAAAGCCGTTAACCTACGAGCAGTACTTC.